Below, 15 T cell receptor beta chains from the same sample are listed, as sequenced in a study of T-cell reconstitution after alpha-beta-depleted transplantation in children. The library targeted TCRbeta and was prepared with unique molecular identifiers. TCRdb reanalysed the PCR reads using MiXCR and keeps one entry per CDR3 protein. This table holds over 150,000 distinct CDR3 sequences, about 7% found once. Here the sequenced sample was PBMCs, taken before TCRalphabeta/CD19-depleted stem cell transplant. The source of these receptors is a boy younger than 10 with acute lymphoblastic leukemia, due to receive a stem cell transplant.

V and J are TRBV3-1 and TRBJ1-5; possibly TRBD1 for D (5 bases). Trimming left V 3 bases short and J 4 bases short, with 16 bases between. The germline V gene has CDR1 LGHDT and CDR2 YNNKEL (reference sequence). This CDR3 spans 16 amino acids. The CDR3 sequence is CASSHGGVRANQPQHF. For the CDR3, the DNA is TGTGCCAGCAGCCACGGAGGGGTGAGGGCTAATCAGCCCCAGCATTTT.

This clonotype turned up a few times. DNA of the CDR3: TGCAGTGCCAGACGAGTCGCCTACAATGAGCAGTTCTTC. The encoded protein is CSARRVAYNEQFF. The genes are TRBV20-1 and TRBJ2-1; no reliable D call. The CDR3 is 13 amino acids. Germline V gene data show CDR1 as DFQATT and CDR2 as SNEGSKA (reference sequence). V was shortened by 6 bases and J by 2 bases, with 11 bases between the two germline ends.

The chain uses TRBV28 and TRBJ2-2, with TRBD1 identical over 9 bases. The trim removed 6 bases at V and 6 bases at J, leaving 5 bases unmatched. Germline-derived CDR1 and CDR2 are MDHEN and SYDVKM. The CDR3 totals 14 residues. The CDR3 DNA reads as TGTGCCAGCAGCGGGACAGGGACCGCCGGGGAGCTGTTTTTT. Translated, it gives CASSGTGTAGELFF.

This clonotype occurred many times. The chain couples TRBV28 to TRBJ1-2; 9 nucleotides match TRBD1. The V and J ends lost 3 bases and 7 bases, in that order; junction bases with no gene match: 9. From germline, CDR1 is MDHEN and CDR2 SYDVKM. CDR3 length equals 15 residues. The CDR3 DNA follows: TGTGCCAGCAGTTTGTACAACAGGGGGCGGGGTGGCTACACCTTC. Protein sequence: CASSLYNRGRGGYTF.

This clonotype was found many times. The chain joins TRBV12-3 or TRBV12-4 to TRBJ2-2; unclear D gene. The CDR3 runs to 15 residues. Between the trimmed V and J ends, which lost 7 bases and 6 bases, there was a span of 18 bases. CDR3: CASTAFSAGAGELFF. For the CDR3, the DNA is TGTGCCAGCACCGCATTCTCGGCCGGTGCCGGGGAGCTGTTTTTT.

The rearrangement uses TRBV24-1 and TRBJ2-1, with D possibly being TRBD2 (5 bases). The CDR3 is made up of 13 amino acids. V lost 5 bases and J 11 bases, leaving 15 bases between the germline ends. Germline loops: CDR1 KGHDR, CDR2 SFDVKD. The CDR3 DNA reads TGTGCCACCAGTGTTCGTCTCGAGACTAAGCAGTTCTTC. Translation gives CATSVRLETKQFF.

This clonotype came up many times. V usage is TRBV6-1 and J usage is TRBJ2-1; D is possibly TRBD1 (6 bases). This CDR3 has 13 residues. The V gene's germline CDR1 is MNHNS and CDR2 SASEGT. Trimming cost V 7 bases and J 9 bases, with 16 bases left between them. This CDR3 reads CASTPLGAGEQFF. The CDR3 nucleotides read TGTGCCAGCACACCCTTGGGGGCGGGTGAGCAGTTCTTC.

There are many counts of this clonotype. The CDR3 DNA reads TGTGCCAGCAGCCTCGCCGGGAGTTCCTACGAGCAGTACTTC. Translated: CASSLAGSSYEQYF. V and J are TRBV7-2 and TRBJ2-7; D perhaps matches TRBD2 (6 bases). V was cut by 5 bases and J by 1 base, with 12 bases left in between. CDR3 length: 14 residues. The germline V gene has CDR1 SGHTA and CDR2 FQGNSA.

This clonotype was detected ten times or more. Here the CDR3 DNA reads TGTGCCAGCAGTTACGGTCCAGGGGGAACTGAAGCTTTCTTT. Its protein product is CASSYGPGGTEAFF. V gene TRBV6-5 combines with J gene TRBJ1-1, with 7 bases lining up with TRBD1. This CDR3 is built from 14 residues. Germline assignment: CDR1 MNHEY and CDR2 SVGAGI. J was trimmed by 5 bases and V by 2 bases; bases with no gene match: 5.

This clonotype was counted many times. The CDR3 region is CASSYRTQPQHF. DNA for the CDR3: TGTGCCAGCAGCTACCGAACCCAGCCCCAGCATTTT. V usage is TRBV7-9 and J usage is TRBJ1-5; D is undetermined. The V end was cut by 4 bases, the J end by 7 bases, with 8 bases between. The CDR3 is 12 residues long. The germline gives CDR1 SEHNR, CDR2 FQNEAQ (reference sequence).

Many counts were recorded for this clonotype. The rearrangement joins TRBV28 to TRBJ2-3, with D tentatively TRBD1 or TRBD2 (5 bases each). V was shortened by 7 bases and J by 5 bases, with 16 bases between the two germline ends. This CDR3 region has 14 residues. Looked up from germline, CDR1 is MDHEN and CDR2 is SYDVKM. The CDR3 region has the DNA TGTGCCAGCACCATACCTAGGGACCAAGATACGCAGTATTTT. Amino acid sequence: CASTIPRDQDTQYF.

This clonotype was counted a few times. Possible read error: a much larger clone is one base away. The chain joins TRBV6-4 to TRBJ1-5; D is ambiguous. The germline V gene has CDR1 MRHNA and CDR2 SNTAGT. V was pared by 6 bases and J by 1 base, with 4 bases between. The CDR3 is 12 amino acids. The DNA of the CDR3 is TGTGCCAGCAGGGGGAGCAATCAGCCCCAGCATTTT. This encodes CASRGSNQPQHF.

This clonotype was seen a few times. V and J are TRBV6-5 and TRBJ1-4; no clear D gene. V was cut by 2 bases and J by 7 bases, with 14 bases left in between. The germline V gene has CDR1 MNHEY and CDR2 SVGAGI. The CDR3 has 15 residues. DNA of the CDR3: TGTGCCAGCAGTTACGGGCCAGGAGATATTGAAAAACTGTTTTTT. It translates to CASSYGPGDIEKLFF.

This clonotype has at least ten counts. The chain uses TRBV11-2 and TRBJ2-3; a possible D gene is TRBD1 (6 bases). This CDR3 contains 15 residues. V lost 8 bases and J lost 4, with 19 bases in between. The germline V gene encodes CDR1 SGHAT and CDR2 FQNNGV. The CDR3 DNA reads as TGTGCCAGCTGTTTTACAGGGATAAGATCAGATACGCAGTATTTT. This sequence encodes CASCFTGIRSDTQYF.

This clonotype was seen at least ten times. The chain carries TRBV29-1 and TRBJ2-1; possibly TRBD2 for D (6 bases). The CDR3 runs to 14 residues. Trimming cost V 7 bases and J 2 bases, with 15 bases left between them. Germline V CDR1 and CDR2: SQVTM, ANQGSEA. The CDR3 loop reads CSARQAGTYNEQFF. The CDR3 nucleotides are TGCAGCGCTCGGCAGGCGGGAACCTACAATGAGCAGTTCTTC.